Reported below is one TCR beta chain. The sample originates from a study of blood T cells in healthy people across ages. Primed by a sample-barcoded 5' primer and a J-beta primer mix, a second PCR proceeded for roughly 6 to 12 cycles. From the 5' RACE reads, TCRdb called clonotypes with MiXCR, one entry per CDR3 protein. The data show 650,000 to 700,000 distinct CDR3 sequences, over 40% seen once. Specimen: blood. The source of this sequence is a woman aged 80 or over in good health.

Here the CDR3 DNA reads TGTGCCACCAGCAGAGATGCCCGGAGCTCCTACAATGAGCAGTACTTC. It translates to CATSRDARSSYNEQYF. J is TRBJ2-1 and V is TRBV15; D gene uncertain. Matching the DNA end better, TRBJ2-7 makes the J call doubtful. The V gene's germline CDR1 is LNHNV and CDR2 YYDKDF (reference sequence). The CDR3 spans 16 residues.